What follows describes a single TCR beta chain. The antigen remains unidentified. This entry comes from a study of T cells in localized non-small cell lung cancer. Profiling relied on immunoSEQ multiplex PCR, and the TCRdb table lists in-frame clones only, not all of them. The sample lists around 45,000 clones, 86% occurring once. The CDR3 loop spans 16 amino acids. Germline trimming cut 4 bases from V and 0 bases from J; bases unmatched to any gene: 5. Germline V gene lookup returns CDR1 MNHNS and CDR2 SASEGT. The study's findings and limits: Heterogeneity within the tumor remains possible, as just one region underwent sequencing. Of the tissues analyzed, uninvolved adjacent lung showed maximal T cell clonality, greater than tumor. Appearances in adjacent lung were noted for a median around 55 of the top 100 tumor clones. An association was observed between higher blood T cell density and longer overall survival.

The rearrangement joins TRBV6-1 to TRBJ1-5; 8 bases are shared with TRBD1. This material consisted of PBMCs, taken before any cancer treatment. The clonotype comes from a man between 40 and 69 years old with stage II lung adenocarcinoma. CDR3 in amino acids: CASSGQGARSNQPQHF. The CDR3 DNA follows: TGTGCCAGCAGTGGCCAGGGGGCTCGTAGCAATCAGCCCCAGCATTTT.